A single TCR beta chain is shown here with its context. No antigen is known for it. V gave up 5 bases and J gave up 3 bases; unmatched junction bases: 5. In germline, CDR1 is MNHNS, CDR2 SASEGT. This CDR3 is built from 16 residues. This record comes from a study of T cell repertoires in cytomegalovirus infection. TCRdb reprocessed the reads via MiXCR and lists one record per CDR3 protein. The sample includes about 890,000 distinct CDR3 sequences, around 29% of them seen just once. The sequencing used cultured CD8+ T cells from PBMCs, collected from culture after CMV antigen stimulation. The receptor's source is a human donor in good health (CMV status not recorded). Some clones in this sample may be carry-over from other donors' samples. This chain uses TRBV6-1 with TRBJ2-3, with 13 bases matching TRBD2. The CDR3 spells CASSKLAGGRTDTQYF. For the CDR3, the DNA is TGTGCCAGCAGTAAACTAGCGGGGGGGCGGACAGATACGCAGTATTTT.